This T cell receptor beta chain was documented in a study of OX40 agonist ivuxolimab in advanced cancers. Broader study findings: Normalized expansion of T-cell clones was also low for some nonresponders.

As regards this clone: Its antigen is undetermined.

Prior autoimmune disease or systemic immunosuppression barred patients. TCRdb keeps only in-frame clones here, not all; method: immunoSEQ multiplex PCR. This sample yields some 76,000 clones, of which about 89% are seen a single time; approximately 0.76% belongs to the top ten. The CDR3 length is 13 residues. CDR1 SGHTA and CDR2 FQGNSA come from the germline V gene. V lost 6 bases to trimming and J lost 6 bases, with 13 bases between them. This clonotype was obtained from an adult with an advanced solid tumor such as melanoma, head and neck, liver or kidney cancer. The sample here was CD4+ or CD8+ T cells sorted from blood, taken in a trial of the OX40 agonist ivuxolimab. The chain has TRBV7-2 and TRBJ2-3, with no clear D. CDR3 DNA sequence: TGTGCCAGCAGTACGGTTCGCGCGGATACGCAGTATTTT. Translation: CASSTVRADTQYF.